What follows describes a single T cell receptor beta chain. The antigen is unknown. The sample is drawn from a study of T cell repertoires in cytomegalovirus infection. Study-level points and caveats: There were HLA-C-restricted CMV-specific TCR beta clonotypes dominating the ex vivo response.

TCRdb processed the reads anew with MiXCR; each CDR3 protein has one entry. The sample records about 900,000 distinct CDR3 sequences, around 29% being singletons. V lost 0 bases and J 9 bases, leaving 15 bases between the germline ends. The CDR3 sequence is 15 residues long. The germline gives CDR1 MGHRA, CDR2 YSYEKL. The chain joins TRBV4-1 to TRBJ2-4, with a weak D call TRBD2 (5 bases). The sequence came from a human donor in good health (CMV status not recorded). Some clones in this sample may be carry-over from other donors' samples. The specimen comprised cultured CD8+ T cells from PBMCs, sampled from culture after CMV antigen stimulation. The CDR3 region has the DNA TGCGCCAGCAGCCAAGAACCGGCAGGACTCGGCATTCAGTACTTC. Protein product: CASSQEPAGLGIQYF.